The rows below give T cell receptor beta chains drawn from one sample of a study of blood T cell repertoires in COVID-19. Sequenced by immunoSEQ multiplex PCR; TCRdb stores in-frame clones only, minus some. The data contain about 260,000 clones, about 89% of them singletons. The sample was peripheral blood. These receptors originate from a man aged 40-50 years who had recovered from COVID-19. Both conserved end residues are part of each CDR3. D genes are given only for firm matches. The listing skips clone size in some rows; elsewhere it reads once, few, many or a size class.

cdr3_nt | cdr3_aa | clone_size | j_call | d_call | v_call
TGTGCCAGCAGTTTATCGTGGAGCGGGAAAGAGACCCAGTACTTC | CASSLSWSGKETQYF | NA | TRBJ2-5 | TRBD2 | TRBV27
TGTGCCACCAGCGGGGGGACGGGGAATTCACCCCTCCACTTT | CATSGGTGNSPLHF | NA | TRBJ1-6 | NA | TRBV24-1
TGTGCCAGCAGTTCTTGGACAGTGAATCAGCCCCAGCATTTT | CASSSWTVNQPQHF | NA | TRBJ1-5 | NA | TRBV6-2/TRBV6-3
TGTGCCAGCAGCTTAGCTTTCCGCGGGGTCAATCAGCCCCAGCATTTT | CASSLAFRGVNQPQHF | few | TRBJ1-5 | NA | TRBV7-8
TGCGCCAGCAGCCGAGTGGCAGGGGGCGAAATCGGGGAGCTGTTTTTT | CASSRVAGGEIGELFF | NA | TRBJ2-2 | TRBD1 | TRBV4-1
TGTGCCAGCAGCGCCGCGATGCGCGGGAGTAGGACCGGGGAGCTGTTTTTT | CASSAAMRGSRTGELFF | once | TRBJ2-2 | TRBD2 | TRBV9
TGCGCCAGCAGCCCGGGATCAGATAAAAAACTGTTTTTT | CASSPGSDKKLFF | NA | TRBJ1-4 | NA | TRBV5-1
TGTGCCAGCAGTTACCCTGGACAGGGTCCATTTTACGAGCAGTACTTC | CASSYPGQGPFYEQYF | NA | TRBJ2-7 | TRBD1 | TRBV6-5
TGTGCCAGCAGTCACCCCCCGGGACTAGCGGGCCAGTGGCAGTTCTTC | CASSHPPGLAGQWQFF | NA | TRBJ2-1 | TRBD2 | TRBV6-2/TRBV6-3
TGTGCCAGTAGTAAGGGGCAGGGGGTCGATGAGCAGTTCTTC | CASSKGQGVDEQFF | NA | TRBJ2-1 | TRBD1 | TRBV19
TGTGCCAGCTCACCTCTTCCCAGGAGCACAGATACGCAGTATTTT | CASSPLPRSTDTQYF | NA | TRBJ2-3 | NA | TRBV18
TGCGCCACCTCCAAGGAGGCCCAGAACACTGAAGCTTTCTTT | CATSKEAQNTEAFF | NA | TRBJ1-1 | NA | TRBV5-1
TGTGCCAGCAGCTTAGACCCGGACAGATTGGGCTATGGCTACACCTTC | CASSLDPDRLGYGYTF | NA | TRBJ1-2 | NA | TRBV7-9
TGTGCCAGCAGCGCGACAGGGGCCTCCTCTGGAAACACCATATATTTT | CASSATGASSGNTIYF | NA | TRBJ1-3 | TRBD1 | TRBV7-8
TGTGCCAGCAGCTTGCCGACTAATAGCTACAATGAGCAGTTCTTC | CASSLPTNSYNEQFF | NA | TRBJ2-1 | NA | TRBV5-6
TGTGCCAGCAGACGGGACTTCGGGAGCGGGGAGCTGTTTTTT | CASRRDFGSGELFF | many | TRBJ2-2 | NA | TRBV7-2
TGTGCCACCAGTGATTTGGGGGCCGGGGGAAGGCAGTTCTTC | CATSDLGAGGRQFF | NA | TRBJ2-1 | NA | TRBV24-1
TGTGCCAGCAGTGAGGTACCGTTCGGCTCTGGAAACACCATATATTTT | CASSEVPFGSGNTIYF | NA | TRBJ1-3 | NA | TRBV6-1
TGTGCCAGCAGGACAACCGGGACTAGCGGCACCTACGAGCAGTACTTC | CASRTTGTSGTYEQYF | NA | TRBJ2-7 | TRBD2 | TRBV7-8
TGTGCCAGCAGTTTCGGGACAGGGGGTCGCTACGAGCAGTACTTC | CASSFGTGGRYEQYF | NA | TRBJ2-7 | TRBD1 | TRBV27
TGTGCCAGCAGCTCGACTAGCGGAAGCTACAATGAGCAGTTCTTC | CASSSTSGSYNEQFF | NA | TRBJ2-1 | TRBD2 | TRBV7-2
TGTGCCAGCTCACCTTACCAGGGGGCGCTTGACCCTTGGTATGGCTACACCTTC | CASSPYQGALDPWYGYTF | NA | TRBJ1-2 | TRBD1 | TRBV18
TGTGCCAGTAGTCCTAGGGGGGGGCTTTCCGAAAAACTGTTTTTT | CASSPRGGLSEKLFF | once | TRBJ1-4 | NA | TRBV19
TGCAGCGTTGGGGGGACACCATACGAGCAGTACTTC | CSVGGTPYEQYF | NA | TRBJ2-7 | NA | TRBV29-1
TGCGCCAGCAGCTTTAGCGGGAAGGACACCGGGGAGCTGTTTTTT | CASSFSGKDTGELFF | NA | TRBJ2-2 | TRBD2 | TRBV5-1
TGCGCCAGCAGGGATGGGACTAGCGGGTTCTACGAGCAGTACTTC | CASRDGTSGFYEQYF | once | TRBJ2-7 | TRBD2 | TRBV10-2
TGTGCCAGCTCGCGGCCGGGACAGGGTGGCTACGAGCAGTACTTC | CASSRPGQGGYEQYF | NA | TRBJ2-7 | TRBD1 | TRBV18
TGTGCCAGCAGTGAATATTTCCTAGCGGGGCAAGAGACCCAGTACTTC | CASSEYFLAGQETQYF | once | TRBJ2-5 | TRBD2 | TRBV2
TGCAGCGTTGAGGCTAGCGGGAGTGGATACGAGCAGTACTTC | CSVEASGSGYEQYF | NA | TRBJ2-7 | TRBD2 | TRBV29-1
TGTGCCAGCAGCTTATTTAGGGGCGGGGACAACACCGGGGAGCTGTTTTTT | CASSLFRGGDNTGELFF | NA | TRBJ2-2 | NA | TRBV5-8
TGTGCCAGCAGTGAAAGGAGAGTTGAGCAGTTCTTC | CASSERRVEQFF | NA | TRBJ2-1 | NA | TRBV6-1
TGTGCCAGCAGCCCCGGGGTGGGGAACTATGGCTACACCTTC | CASSPGVGNYGYTF | NA | TRBJ1-2 | NA | TRBV5-6
TGTGCCAGCTTCCGGTTCAACCAGAACACTGAAGCTTTCTTT | CASFRFNQNTEAFF | NA | TRBJ1-1 | NA | TRBV27
TGTGCCAGCAGCTTGAAGCCTCTGGTGCCTACCTACGAGCAGTACTTC | CASSLKPLVPTYEQYF | NA | TRBJ2-7 | NA | TRBV5-6
TGTGCCAGCAGCCCACAGGGGTTACCTTACACCGGGGAGCTGTTTTTT | CASSPQGLPYTGELFF | NA | TRBJ2-2 | TRBD1 | TRBV5-4
TGTGCCAGCAGCTTGTGGCAGAACTATGGCTACACCTTC | CASSLWQNYGYTF | NA | TRBJ1-2 | NA | TRBV5-6
TGTGCCAGTAGTATTCTAGGGGGACTAGGGAACAATGAGCAGTTCTTC | CASSILGGLGNNEQFF | NA | TRBJ2-1 | TRBD2 | TRBV19
TGCGCCAGCAGCCAACACAGGGGGGGACCCCTCCACTTT | CASSQHRGGPLHF | NA | TRBJ1-6 | TRBD1 | TRBV4-3
TGTGCCAGCAGCCGCCCCGGGGGCTACACCTTC | CASSRPGGYTF | NA | TRBJ1-2 | NA | TRBV7-2
TGTGCCATCAGTGAGTCGCAGGGGGCAGCTTTCTTT | CAISESQGAAFF | few | TRBJ1-1 | TRBD1 | TRBV10-3
TGTGCCAGTAGTAGCTTTGACCGGGACAGGGACAACGAGCAGTACTTC | CASSSFDRDRDNEQYF | NA | TRBJ2-7 | TRBD1 | TRBV19
TGTGCCAGCAGGAGCCCGGGACAGGGGAACACTGAAGCTTTCTTT | CASRSPGQGNTEAFF | NA | TRBJ1-1 | TRBD1 | TRBV6-5
TGTGCCAGCCGTAACCAGGACACCACCATGTTCTATGGCTACACCTTC | CASRNQDTTMFYGYTF | NA | TRBJ1-2 | NA | TRBV27
TGTGCCAGCAGCTTTGGGACAGACTCTAACTATGGCTACACCTTC | CASSFGTDSNYGYTF | NA | TRBJ1-2 | TRBD1 | TRBV7-2